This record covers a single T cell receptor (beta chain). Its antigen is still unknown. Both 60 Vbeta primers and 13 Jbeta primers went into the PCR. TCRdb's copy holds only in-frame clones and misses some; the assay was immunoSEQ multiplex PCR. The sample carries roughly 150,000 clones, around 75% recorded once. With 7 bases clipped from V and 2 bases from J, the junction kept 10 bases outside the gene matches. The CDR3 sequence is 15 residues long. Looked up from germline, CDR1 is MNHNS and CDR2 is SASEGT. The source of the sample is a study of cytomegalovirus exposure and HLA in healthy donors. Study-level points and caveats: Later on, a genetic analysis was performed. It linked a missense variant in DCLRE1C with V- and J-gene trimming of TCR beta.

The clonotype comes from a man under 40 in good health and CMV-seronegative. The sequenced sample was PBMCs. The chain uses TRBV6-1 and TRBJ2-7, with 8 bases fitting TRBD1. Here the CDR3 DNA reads TGTGCCAGCAACCGAGGACAGGGATCGGCCTACGAGCAGTACTTC. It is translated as CASNRGQGSAYEQYF.